The present entry profiles one T cell receptor beta chain with its context. The CDR3 consists of 14 residues. Per the germline V gene, CDR1 is ENHRY and CDR2 is SYGVKD. Deletions cut 0 bases from V and 8 bases from J, with 10 bases between. The data stem from a study of blood T cell repertoires in COVID-19. Overall study: The cDNA or gDNA used as material had been derived from T cells, B-cell-depleted T cells, or PBMCs.

Per the authors' pipeline: Reference gene primer amplification in the assay estimated nucleated cell counts. Clones were sequenced by immunoSEQ multiplex PCR, and TCRdb holds only the in-frame ones, with some missing. V and J calls and clone size come straight from that table; D and trimming were deduced from the DNA. The sample includes around 120,000 clones, more than 75% of them seen just once. What was sequenced was peripheral blood. The TCR was taken from a human donor in a cohort sampled during active COVID-19. The chain combines TRBV10-3 with TRBJ1-4; D may be TRBD1 (5 bases). The CDR3 sequence: CAISESQGTEKLFF. The CDR3 DNA reads as TGTGCCATCAGTGAGTCGCAGGGAACGGAAAAACTGTTTTTT.